These 7 T cell receptor beta chains share one sample of origin, sequenced in a study of blood T cells in healthy people across ages. Next came a second PCR, run for about 6 to 12 cycles, which used a sample-barcoded 5' primer along with a J-beta primer mix. In TCRdb, the 5' RACE reads were re-called with MiXCR into one record per CDR3 protein. The data show 550,000 to 600,000 distinct CDR3 sequences, around half seen once. The sequencing sample was made of blood. All receptors derive from a man aged 80 or over in good health.

This clonotype was seen more than once but under ten times. The rearrangement uses TRBV2 and TRBJ2-3; 8 bases map to TRBD2. The ends lost 6 bases at V and 5 bases at J; junction bases unmatched: 4. This CDR3 is built from 13 residues. CDR1 and CDR2 from the germline V gene are SNHLY and FYNNEI. The CDR3 reads CASRRGAGDTQYF. Written as DNA, the CDR3 is TGTGCCAGCAGGCGGGGGGCCGGAGATACGCAGTATTTT.

The chain couples TRBV5-1 to TRBJ2-7; possibly TRBD1 or TRBD2 for D (6 bases each). Trimming cost V 2 bases and J 2 bases, with 14 bases left between them. This CDR3 is 15 amino acids long. Germline V gene lookup returns CDR1 SGHRS and CDR2 YFSETQ. CDR3 DNA sequence: TGCGCCAGCAGCTTATCGGGGGCAGGTACCTACGAGCAGTACTTC. Protein sequence: CASSLSGAGTYEQYF. The full variable domain, completed using reference TRBV5-1 and TRBJ2-7, is KAGVTQTPRYLIKTRGQQVTLSCSPISGHRSVSWYQQTPGQGLQFLFEYFSETQRNKGNFPGRFSGRQFSNSRSEMNVSTLELGDSALYLCASSLSGAGTYEQYFGPGTRLTVT.

This clonotype has ten or more counts. V and J are TRBV6-6 and TRBJ2-1; TRBD1 matches 11 bases. J gave up 6 bases and V 10 bases, and 11 bases lay outside the gene matches. CDR1 is MNHNY, CDR2 SVGAGI, per germline (reference sequence). The CDR3 has 15 amino acids. This chain's CDR3 is CATRLGQGAPNEQFF. Written as DNA, the CDR3 is TGTGCCACCCGACTCGGACAGGGGGCCCCCAATGAGCAGTTCTTC.

This rearrangement joins TRBV7-2 to TRBJ1-5, with no clear D. The CDR3 is 17 amino acids. V lost 4 bases, J lost 5 bases, and 21 bases lay in between. Germline V gene sequence: CDR1 SGHTA, CDR2 FQGNSA. CDR3 bases: TGTGCCAGCAGCTCAGGAGGATTCAAGCCCTCTTATCAGCCCCAGCATTTT. This translates into CASSSGGFKPSYQPQHF. Complete variable domain (other parts from reference TRBV7-2 and TRBJ1-5): GAGVSQSPSNKVTEKGKDVELRCDPISGHTALYWYRQSLGQGLEFLIYFQGNSAPDKSGLPSDRFSAERTGGSVSTLTIQRTQQEDSAVYLCASSSGGFKPSYQPQHFGDGTRLSIL.

Points on this clonotype: Sequence at one end of the junction differs from germline and may be a read error. In DNA form, the CDR3 reads TGCAGTGCCCCCGGGACTATCATCTACAGTGAGCAGTTCTTC. Protein: CSAPGTIIYSEQFF. The chain carries TRBV20-1 and TRBJ2-1; 7 bases are shared with TRBD2. The CDR3 length is 14 residues. Germline V lookup: CDR1 DFQATT, CDR2 SNEGSKA (reference sequence).

This chain links TRBV7-2 with TRBJ1-6; a weak D match, TRBD1 (6 bases). CDR1 and CDR2 from the germline V gene are SGHTA and FQGNSA. The V end lost 4 bases, the J end lost 10 bases, and 17 bases lay between the germline ends. The CDR3 has 15 amino acids. The CDR3, as DNA: TGTGCCAGCAGCTCCAGGCGGGGCAGGGGATCACCCCTCCACTTT. Translation gives CASSSRRGRGSPLHF.

The table lists this clonotype with a few counts. The chain joins TRBV6-5 to TRBJ1-2; maybe TRBD1 (6 bases). The CDR3 is 14 residues long. V lost 1 base and J 6 bases, leaving 12 bases between the germline ends. Germline V gene data show CDR1 as MNHEY and CDR2 as SVGAGI. The CDR3 DNA is TGTGCCAGCAGTTACTGGCAGGGGTCTAATGGCTACACCTTC. This codes for CASSYWQGSNGYTF.